The clone carrying this TCR beta chain was recorded many times. This sample was taken from a study of CD8 T cells in ankylosing spondylitis. The CDR3 runs to 14 residues. From germline, CDR1 is MGHRA and CDR2 YSYEKL. Trimming left V 1 base short and J 2 bases short, with 9 bases between. One entry per CDR3 protein, called by TCRdb with MiXCR from the 5' RACE reads. The profile shows roughly 180,000 distinct CDR3 sequences, about 13% of them singletons. This chain uses TRBV4-1 with TRBJ2-7; D is perhaps TRBD2 (6 bases). The sequence was collected from a male donor with ankylosing spondylitis or in good health (not recorded which). The sequencing input was blood, either unsorted or a sorted T cell fraction (not recorded which). CDR3 in amino acids: CASSQAGATYEQYF. In DNA, the CDR3 is TGCGCCAGCAGCCAAGCGGGAGCGACCTACGAGCAGTACTTC.